The text below deals with one T cell receptor (beta chain). Its antigen is unknown. V dropped 1 base and J dropped 6 bases, with 12 bases sitting between them. The CDR3 runs 15 residues. The germline CDR1 and CDR2 sequences are LNHNV and YYDKDF (reference sequence). This sample is part of a study of cytomegalovirus exposure and HLA in healthy donors. At the level of the study: There were approximately 400 genotyped donors. Of these, roughly 86% fell in the genetic ancestry cluster associated with self-reported Caucasian donors.

This PCR relied on a set of 60 Vbeta primers and 13 Jbeta primers. Generated by immunoSEQ multiplex PCR, the TCRdb table keeps only in-frame clones and is missing some. The sample consists of approximately 74,000 clones, about 71% of them appearing once. The study, taken as a whole, reports: Analysis was carried out at a later point, and it linked a missense DCLRE1C variant to TCR beta V- and J-gene trimming. The sole available immune exposure information was CMV serostatus.

Donors counted as nominally healthy when sampled, yet unrecorded immune exposures were likely. The chain is built from TRBV15 and TRBJ1-4; D unresolved. The receptor was derived from a woman between 35 and 50 years old in good health and CMV-seronegative. Sequencing was performed on PBMCs. The CDR3 reads CATSRAKTRDEKLFF. The DNA of the CDR3 is TGTGCCACCAGCAGAGCGAAGACTAGAGATGAAAAACTGTTTTTT.